This TCR beta chain was documented in a study of tumor-infiltrating lymphocytes in primary liver carcinoma. TCR beta cDNA was reverse-transcribed from about 500 ng of total RNA. The reaction used a constant-region primer and ProtoScript II reverse transcriptase. ARM-PCR was slightly modified, and three nested multiplex PCR rounds with it gave rise to the TCR beta libraries. Investigators reported that the first two PCR rounds, at around 9 cycles each, used TRBV1-TRBV30 forward primers with a C-beta reverse primer. MiXCR was run by TCRdb on the multiplex PCR reads, yielding one entry per CDR3 protein. This sample has 150,000 to 200,000 distinct CDR3 sequences, with around 81% found just once. Unsorted bulk tissue of about 18-32 mg yielded co-extracted RNA and DNA. Study-wide results and caveats: Tumor-adjacent and tumor-blood pairs shared a smaller degree of overlap than tumor region pairs.

The CDR3 is made up of 16 amino acids. From germline, CDR1 is SQVTM and CDR2 ANQGSEA. With regard to this clonotype: Its specificity is not known. A read error may produce the germline difference seen at one junction end.

Sequencing used tumor tissue from primary liver carcinoma. The chain carries TRBV29-1 and TRBJ2-7; either TRBD1 or TRBD2 may supply D (5 bases each). The clonotype comes from a man aged 40-55 years with primary liver carcinoma and hepatitis B virus infection. CDR3 in amino acids: CSSMTYGTGTPYEEYF. The CDR3, as DNA: TGCAGCTCCATGACATATGGGACCGGCACTCCCTACGAGGAGTACTTC.